This T cell receptor (beta chain) was identified in a study of blood T cells in healthy people across ages. Peripheral blood from each donor was collected in a volume of approximately 10 milliliters. For this clonotype: Its ends do not fully match the called genes, so a read error is possible.

The CDR3 has 14 amino acids. The germline V gene has CDR1 MNHEY and CDR2 SMNVEV (reference sequence). Alongside a J-beta primer mix, a sample-barcoded 5' primer served in a second PCR lasting roughly 7 to 12 cycles. A template-switch adaptor containing 12 random nucleotides labeled each cDNA molecule. In TCRdb, the 5' RACE reads were re-called with MiXCR into one record per CDR3 protein. The sample lists about 780,000 distinct CDR3 sequences; about 45% were seen once. The gene calls are TRBV27 and TRBJ1-6; no clear D gene. The sequence derives from a man aged 80 or over in good health. Sequencing was done on a sample of blood. The CDR3 DNA sequence: TGTGCCAGCAGTGAAGCGGGCCTTAATTCACCCCCCCACTTT. Translated, it gives CASSEAGLNSPPHF.